The clone carrying this TCR beta chain was observed a handful of times. Antigen unknown. This sample is part of a study of identical twins. Findings and limits, study-wide: Alpha sequences out of frame and shared by twins had excess low generation probability.

Among all donors, each was a healthy Caucasian. The authors used template switching to add a universal primer site and gave cDNA unique molecular identifiers. MiXCR, run by TCRdb on the 5' RACE reads, gives a single entry per CDR3 protein. The sample includes roughly 250,000 distinct CDR3 sequences, over 11% of them seen just once. Specimen: memory (CD45RO+) T cells sorted from blood. This TCR derives from a woman between 18 and 29 years old in good health.

CDR3: CASSLDGANFYGYTF. In DNA, the CDR3 is TGCGCCAGCAGCTTGGATGGGGCCAATTTTTATGGCTACACCTTC. The chain has TRBV5-1 and TRBJ1-2; possible D gene TRBD1, 5 bases. V lost 0 bases to trimming and J lost 5 bases, with 14 bases between them. Germline V gene lookup returns CDR1 SGHRS and CDR2 YFSETQ. The CDR3 has 15 residues.